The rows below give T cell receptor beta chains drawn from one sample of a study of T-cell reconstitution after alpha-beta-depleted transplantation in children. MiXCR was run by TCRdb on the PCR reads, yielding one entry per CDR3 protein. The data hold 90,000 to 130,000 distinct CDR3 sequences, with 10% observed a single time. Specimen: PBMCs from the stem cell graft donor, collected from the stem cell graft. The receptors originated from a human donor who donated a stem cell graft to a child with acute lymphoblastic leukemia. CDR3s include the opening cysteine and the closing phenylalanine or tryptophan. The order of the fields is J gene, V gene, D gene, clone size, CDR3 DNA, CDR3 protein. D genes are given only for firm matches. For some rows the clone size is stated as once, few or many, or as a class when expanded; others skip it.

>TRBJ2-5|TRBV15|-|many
TGTGCCACCAGCAGAGATCGAGGGGGAGGAGAGACCCAGTACTTC
CATSRDRGGGETQYF
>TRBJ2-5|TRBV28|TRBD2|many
TGTGCCAGCAGTTTAACGATTAGCGGGAGAGGTGAGACCCAGTACTTC
CASSLTISGRGETQYF
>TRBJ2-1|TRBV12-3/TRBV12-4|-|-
TGTGCCAGCACTGGCGCGGGTGGACAGTTCAACAATGAGCAGTTCTTC
CASTGAGGQFNNEQFF
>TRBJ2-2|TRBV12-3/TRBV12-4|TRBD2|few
TGTACCAGCAGTTTAAATCCCCTAGCGGGAGGGGTGAACACCGGGGAGCTGTTTTTT
CTSSLNPLAGGVNTGELFF
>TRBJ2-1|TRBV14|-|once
TGTGCCAGCAGCAAAGCGGCGCTAGCGCGAACGCTGGGGGTCCTGCAGTTCTTC
CASSKAALARTLGVLQFF
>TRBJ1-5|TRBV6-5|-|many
TGTGCCAGCAGGGTCACAGAGAATCAGCCCCAGCATTTT
CASRVTENQPQHF
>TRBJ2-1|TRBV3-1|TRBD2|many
TGTGCCAGCAGCCCGACAGCGGGGGCCTCCTACAATGAGCAGTTCTTC
CASSPTAGASYNEQFF
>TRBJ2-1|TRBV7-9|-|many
TGTGCCAGCAGCTTGGGGTTTGGTGAGCAGTTCTTC
CASSLGFGEQFF
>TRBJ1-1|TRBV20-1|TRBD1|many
TGCAGTGCTAGGCCACAGGGGTTGACTGAAGCTTTCTTT
CSARPQGLTEAFF
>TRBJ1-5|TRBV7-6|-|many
TGTGCCAGCAGCTTAGCAGGCGGGATTAGCAATCAGCCCCAGCATTTT
CASSLAGGISNQPQHF
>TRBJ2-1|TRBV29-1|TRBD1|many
TGCAGCGTTGAAACCGGGACAGCCTACAATGAGCAGTTCTTC
CSVETGTAYNEQFF
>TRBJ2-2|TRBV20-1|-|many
TGCAGTGCTAGAGACGCAGGAACGAACACCGGGGAGCTGTTTTTT
CSARDAGTNTGELFF
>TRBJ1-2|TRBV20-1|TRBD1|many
TGCAGTGCTAGTTCGGGACAGTATGGCTACACCTTC
CSASSGQYGYTF
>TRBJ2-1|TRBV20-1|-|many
TGCAGTGCTCCCCCCTCTGGATACAATGAGCAGTTCTTC
CSAPPSGYNEQFF
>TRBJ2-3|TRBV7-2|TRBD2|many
TGTGCCAGCAGCTCGGGACTAGCGGGGCCCACAGATACGCAGTATTTT
CASSSGLAGPTDTQYF
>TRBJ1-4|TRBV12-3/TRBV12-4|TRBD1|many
TGTGCCAGCAGTTTAGTTCGGGGACAGGGGTATGAAAAACTGTTTTTT
CASSLVRGQGYEKLFF
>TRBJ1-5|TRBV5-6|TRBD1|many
TGTGCCAGCAGCCGGAGGACAGGGGGCTATAGCAATCAGCCCCAGCATTTT
CASSRRTGGYSNQPQHF